This entry describes one T cell receptor (beta chain). As yet, its antigen is unknown. TCRdb processed the reads anew with MiXCR; each CDR3 protein has one entry. The table lists around 140,000 distinct CDR3 sequences, roughly 32% of them singletons. The record originates from a study of T cell repertoires in cytomegalovirus infection. About the study: As its CMV epitopes, the study selected recently identified HLA-C-restricted and well-studied HLA-B-restricted targets. Signatures in public TCR beta sequences pointed to both CMV infection and matching HLA type. Study-wide points: In two of eight donors, the top clonotype was HLA-C-restricted CMV-specific. The cumulative frequency of public TCR beta families identified carriers of CMV plus the relevant HLA.

The CDR3 runs to 15 residues. J gave up 4 bases and V 8 bases, and 9 bases lay outside the gene matches. The germline V gene encodes CDR1 SGHVS and CDR2 FNYEAQ. The sequences come from CD8+ T cells from cultured PBMCs, collected from culture after CMV antigen stimulation. The origin of this receptor is a human donor in good health (CMV status not recorded). Some clones in this sample may be carry-over from other donors' samples. The chain couples TRBV7-6 to TRBJ2-2; 8 bases are a match to TRBD2. The CDR3 spells CASRREGGSTGELFF. The CDR3 region has the DNA TGTGCCAGCCGCCGGGAGGGAGGTTCCACCGGGGAGCTGTTTTTT.